This T cell receptor beta chain was sequenced for a study of regulatory T cells in long-lasting Graves disease. This clonotype was counted ten times or more. Its specificity is not known. Regarding time point: newly diagnosed GD, antithyroid drugs for less than 3 months. Researchers made the TCR library from RNA that was extracted from PBMCs. Xi'an, China, was home to the endocrinology department that provided patients. Arm-PCR of CDR3 regions and iRepertoire HTBI primers were the basis on which TCR beta libraries were built. TCRdb processed the multiplex PCR reads anew with MiXCR; each CDR3 protein has one entry. This table holds hundreds of thousands of distinct CDR3 sequences, less than 15% found once. General study points: Persistent Graves' patients showed less TCR diversity than newly diagnosed ones. New patients shared fewer public clonotypes (around 880) than persistent patients did (fewer than 3,000). Samples came from peripheral blood alone, without thyroid tissue.

With V trimmed by 5 bases and J by 3 bases, 9 bases remained unmatched. The CDR3 covers 15 residues. Another study also made use of these data, one on T cells in Graves' hyperthyroidism and ophthalmopathy.

The TCR originated in a man aged 30 to 45 with Graves disease. This rearrangement joins TRBV12-3 or TRBV12-4 to TRBJ2-7, with 8 positions matching TRBD2. The material sequenced was peripheral blood mononuclear cells (PBMCs), taken at new diagnosis, from a patient treated with antithyroid drugs. CDR3 DNA: TGTGCCAGCAGTCCCCGAGGACTAGCAGGCTACGAGCAGTACTTC. Encoded protein: CASSPRGLAGYEQYF.